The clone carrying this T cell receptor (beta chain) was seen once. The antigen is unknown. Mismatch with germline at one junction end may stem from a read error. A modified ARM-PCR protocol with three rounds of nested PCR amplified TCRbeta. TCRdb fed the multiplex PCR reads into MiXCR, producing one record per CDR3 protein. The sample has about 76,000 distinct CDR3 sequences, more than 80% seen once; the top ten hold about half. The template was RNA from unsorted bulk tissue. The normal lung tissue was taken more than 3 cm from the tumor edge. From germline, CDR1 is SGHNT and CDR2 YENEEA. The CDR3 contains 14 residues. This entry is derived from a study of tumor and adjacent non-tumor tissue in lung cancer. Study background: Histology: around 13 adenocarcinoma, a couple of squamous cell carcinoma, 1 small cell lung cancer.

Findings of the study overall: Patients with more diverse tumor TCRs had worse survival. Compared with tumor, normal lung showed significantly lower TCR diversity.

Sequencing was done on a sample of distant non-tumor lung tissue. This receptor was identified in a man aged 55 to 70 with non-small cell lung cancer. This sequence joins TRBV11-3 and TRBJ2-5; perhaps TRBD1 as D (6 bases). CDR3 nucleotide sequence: TGTGCCAGCATCTTAGTACAGGGCCAAGTGACCCAGTACTTC. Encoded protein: CASILVQGQVTQYF.